This entry lists 2 T cell receptor beta chains sequenced from one sample in a study of OX40 agonist ivuxolimab in advanced cancers. Data came from immunoSEQ multiplex PCR; TCRdb stores just in-frame clones and leaves some out. Among tens of thousands of clones listed, 85% to 90% were seen once. The material sequenced was CD4+ or CD8+ T cells sorted from blood, taken in a trial of the OX40 agonist ivuxolimab. Receptors were obtained from an adult with an advanced solid tumor such as melanoma, head and neck, liver or kidney cancer.

This clone was seen only a few times. The chain has TRBV7-3 and TRBJ1-6, with D possibly matching TRBD1 (5 bases). Trimming pared 5 bases from V and 9 bases from J, leaving 17 bases between. The CDR3 is made up of 15 amino acids. The germline gives CDR1 SGHTA, CDR2 FQGTGA. In nucleotides, the CDR3 is TGTGCCAGCAGCGCGCGACAGACGGGTCGTTCACCCCTCCACTTT. This encodes CASSARQTGRSPLHF.

The CDR3 DNA sequence: TGTGCCAGCAGTTTGGGGGGGACCGGGGCCAACGTCCTGACTTTC. Amino acid sequence: CASSLGGTGANVLTF. The chain couples TRBV28 to TRBJ2-6, with 7 positions matching TRBD2. Germline lookup yields CDR1 MDHEN and CDR2 SYDVKM. The CDR3 sequence is 15 residues long. The J segment lost 4 bases and the V segment lost 3 bases, leaving 3 bases of the junction unmatched. The variable domain in full, completed from reference TRBV28 and TRBJ2-6, reads DVKVTQSSRYLVKRTGEKVFLECVQDMDHENMFWYRQDPGLGLRLIYFSYDVKMKEKGDIPEGYSVSREKKERFSLILESASTNQTSMYLCASSLGGTGANVLTFGAGSRLTVL.